This TCR beta chain was recovered during a study of PD-L1 blockade in urothelial cancer. V was shortened by 3 bases and J by 1 base, with 10 bases between the two germline ends. Germline V gene lookup returns CDR1 SGHVS and CDR2 FQNEAQ. The CDR3 consists of 15 residues. The assay was immunoSEQ multiplex PCR, and TCRdb's table has in-frame clones only and misses some. Of roughly 120,000 clones listed, around 88% are singletons. Specified time point: peripheral blood 6 weeks after treatment start. The clonotype comes from a man in his sixties with urothelial cancer. The material sequenced was PBMCs, taken around atezolizumab (anti-PD-L1) treatment. The V and J genes are TRBV7-8 and TRBJ2-1; the D gene is possibly TRBD2 (6 bases). CDR3 sequence (DNA): TGTGCCAGCAGCTTCTCCGGGGGTTCCTACAATGAGCAGTTCTTC. It specifies CASSFSGGSYNEQFF.